This T cell receptor (beta chain) originates from a study of control samples from healthy donors and cancer patients. The method was immunoSEQ multiplex PCR; TCRdb's version includes in-frame clones alone and lacks a portion of them. The table lists roughly 95,000 clones, 92% of them singletons, with about 2.9% in the top ten. V lost 6 bases and J lost 10, with 19 bases in between. CDR1 and CDR2 (germline): SNHLY, FYNNEI. The CDR3 extends over 14 amino acids. J is TRBJ2-1 and V is TRBV2; D is perhaps TRBD2 (5 bases). Sequenced: blood. The TCR was taken from a human donor in good health. The donor label of this sample is uncertain. The CDR3 is CASRVGSPGWEQFF. The CDR3 DNA is TGTGCCAGCAGGGTGGGCAGCCCGGGGTGGGAGCAGTTCTTC.